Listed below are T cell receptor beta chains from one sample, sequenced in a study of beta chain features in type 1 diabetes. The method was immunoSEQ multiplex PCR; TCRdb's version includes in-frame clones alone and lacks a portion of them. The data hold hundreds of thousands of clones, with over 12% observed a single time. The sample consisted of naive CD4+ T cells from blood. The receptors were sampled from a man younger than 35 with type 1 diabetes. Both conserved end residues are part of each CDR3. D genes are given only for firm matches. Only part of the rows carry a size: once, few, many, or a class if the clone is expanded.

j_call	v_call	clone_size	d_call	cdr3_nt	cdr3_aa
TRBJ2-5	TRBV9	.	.	TGTGCCAGCAGCGTAGGAGGAGAGACCCAGTACTTC	CASSVGGETQYF
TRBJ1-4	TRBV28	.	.	TGTGCCAGCACCATCAGGGATGAAAAACTGTTTTTT	CASTIRDEKLFF
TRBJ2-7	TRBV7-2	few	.	TGTGCCAGCAGCTTAGTTAGCGGATACGAGCAGTACTTC	CASSLVSGYEQYF
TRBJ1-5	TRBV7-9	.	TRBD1	TGTGCCAGCGGGACAGGGGTTCAGCCCCAGCATTTT	CASGTGVQPQHF
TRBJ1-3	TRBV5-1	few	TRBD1	TGCGCCAGCACCTGGGGACAGAGCTCTGGAAACACCATATATTTT	CASTWGQSSGNTIYF
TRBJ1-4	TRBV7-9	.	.	TGTGCCAGCAGCCCCCAATCCCACGAAAAACTGTTTTTT	CASSPQSHEKLFF
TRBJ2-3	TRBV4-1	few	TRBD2	TGCGCCAGCAGCAAAAGGGAACTAGCGGGGGACGCTAGCACAGATACGCAGTATTTT	CASSKRELAGDASTDTQYF
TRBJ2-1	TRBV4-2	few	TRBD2	TGTGCCAGCAGCCAGCAACCGGGACTACCCTACAATGAGCAGTTCTTC	CASSQQPGLPYNEQFF
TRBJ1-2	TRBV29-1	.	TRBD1	TGCAGCGACCGACAGGGATATGGCTACACCTTC	CSDRQGYGYTF
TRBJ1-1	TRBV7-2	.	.	TGTGCCAGCAGCTTTACAGGGCTGAACACTGAAGCTTTCTTT	CASSFTGLNTEAFF
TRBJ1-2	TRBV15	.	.	TGTGCCACCAGCAGAGTGGGCCTTTATGGCTACACCTTC	CATSRVGLYGYTF
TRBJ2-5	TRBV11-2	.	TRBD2	TGTGCCAGCACCCCTGGCCTAGCGGCCCAAGAGACCCAGTACTTC	CASTPGLAAQETQYF
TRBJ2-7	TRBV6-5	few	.	TGTGCCAGCAGACCCACTAGCTCCCACGAGCAGTACTTC	CASRPTSSHEQYF
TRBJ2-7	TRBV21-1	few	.	TGTGCCAGCAGCAAATGGACCGGACGGCTCTCCTACGAGCAGTACTTC	CASSKWTGRLSYEQYF
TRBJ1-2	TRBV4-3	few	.	TGCGCCAGCAGCCTCGGGACGCATGGCTACACCTTC	CASSLGTHGYTF
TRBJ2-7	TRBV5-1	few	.	TGCGCCAGCATGACAGCGAGCTCCTACGAGCAGTACTTC	CASMTASSYEQYF
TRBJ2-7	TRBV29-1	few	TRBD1	TGCAGCGTGAGACAGGGGACATCCTACGAGCAGTACTTC	CSVRQGTSYEQYF
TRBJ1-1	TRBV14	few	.	TGTGCCAGCAGCCAAGATGGTAACACTGAAGCTTTCTTT	CASSQDGNTEAFF
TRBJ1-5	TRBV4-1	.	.	TGCGCCAGCAGCCTACCGGGGGGCAATCAGCCCCAGCATTTT	CASSLPGGNQPQHF
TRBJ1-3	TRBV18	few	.	TGTGCCAGCTCACAACAAGAAACGGGCTCTGGGGCTGGAAACACCATATATTTT	CASSQQETGSGAGNTIYF
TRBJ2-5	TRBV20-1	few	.	TGCAGTGCTAGGCAGGAGACCCAGTACTTC	CSARQETQYF
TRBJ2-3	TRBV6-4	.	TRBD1	TGTGCCAGCAGTGAACAGGGGACCCCAGATACGCAGTATTTT	CASSEQGTPDTQYF
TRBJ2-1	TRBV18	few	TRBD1	TGTGCCAGCTCACCACAGGCCGGGACAGGGGATTCCTACAATGAGCAGTTCTTC	CASSPQAGTGDSYNEQFF
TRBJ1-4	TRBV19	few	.	TGTGCCAGTAGCATCACCAGGGTCTTCGGCGAAAAACTGTTTTTT	CASSITRVFGEKLFF